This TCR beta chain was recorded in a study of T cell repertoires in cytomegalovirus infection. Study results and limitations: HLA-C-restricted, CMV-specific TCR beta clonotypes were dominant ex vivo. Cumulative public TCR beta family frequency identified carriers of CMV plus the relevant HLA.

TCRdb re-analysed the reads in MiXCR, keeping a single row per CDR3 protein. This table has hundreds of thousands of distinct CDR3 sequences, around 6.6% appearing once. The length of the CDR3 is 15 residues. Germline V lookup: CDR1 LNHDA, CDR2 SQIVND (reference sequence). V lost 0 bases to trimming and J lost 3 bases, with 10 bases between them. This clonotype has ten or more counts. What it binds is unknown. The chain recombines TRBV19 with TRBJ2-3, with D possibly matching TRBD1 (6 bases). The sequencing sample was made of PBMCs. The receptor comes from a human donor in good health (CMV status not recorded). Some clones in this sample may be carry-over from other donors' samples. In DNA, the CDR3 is TGTGCCAGTAGTATAGAAGGAACAGGGACAGATACGCAGTATTTT. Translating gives CASSIEGTGTDTQYF. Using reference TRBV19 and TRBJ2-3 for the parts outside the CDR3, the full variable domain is DGGITQSPKYLFRKEGQNVTLSCEQNLNHDAMYWYRQDPGQGLRLIYYSQIVNDFQKGDIAEGYSVSREKKESFPLTVTSAQKNPTAFYLCASSIEGTGTDTQYFGPGTRLTVL.